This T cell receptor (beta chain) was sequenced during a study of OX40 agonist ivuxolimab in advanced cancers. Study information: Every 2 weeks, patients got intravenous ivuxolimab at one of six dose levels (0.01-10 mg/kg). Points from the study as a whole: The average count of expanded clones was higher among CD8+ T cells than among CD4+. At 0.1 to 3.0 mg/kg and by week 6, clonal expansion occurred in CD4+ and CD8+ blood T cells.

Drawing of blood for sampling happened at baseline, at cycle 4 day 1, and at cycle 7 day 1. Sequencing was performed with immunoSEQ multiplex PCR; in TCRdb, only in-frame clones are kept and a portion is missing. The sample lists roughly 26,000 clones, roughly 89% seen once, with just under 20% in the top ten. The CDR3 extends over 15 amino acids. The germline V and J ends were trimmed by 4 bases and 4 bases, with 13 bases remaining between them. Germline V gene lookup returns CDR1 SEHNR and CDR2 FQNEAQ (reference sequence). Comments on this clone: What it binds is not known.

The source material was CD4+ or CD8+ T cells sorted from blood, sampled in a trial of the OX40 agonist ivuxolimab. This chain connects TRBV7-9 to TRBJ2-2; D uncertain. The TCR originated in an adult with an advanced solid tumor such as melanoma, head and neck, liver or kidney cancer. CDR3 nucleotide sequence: TGTGCCAGCAGCTCCCAACTTACTGTCACCGGGGAGCTGTTTTTT. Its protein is CASSSQLTVTGELFF.